The 31 T cell receptor beta chains reported below all come from one sample, sequenced in a study of response to subunit inactivated influenza vaccine. Each CDR3 protein is one row after TCRdb ran MiXCR on the RT-PCR reads. The sample contains roughly 500,000 distinct CDR3 sequences, 15% to 20% of which appear only once. Sequences were derived from CD4+ T cells sorted from PBMCs, sampled roughly 24 months after vaccination. The source of these receptors is a man aged 50 to 75 who received an inactivated influenza vaccine.

Ten or more counts support this clonotype. The junction shows a germline mismatch at one end, possibly a read error. The chain employs TRBV7-2 and TRBJ2-3, with TRBD2 matching over 15 bases. The CDR3 loop spans 16 amino acids. CDR1 and CDR2 (germline): SGHTA, FQGNSA. CDR3 nucleotides: TGTGCCAGCAGCGTAGCACCGGGACTAGCGGGAGGTCTCCCGTATTTT. This encodes CASSVAPGLAGGLPYF.

The chain uses TRBV20-1 and TRBJ2-7, with 13 positions matching TRBD2. Germline CDR1 and CDR2: DFQATT and SNEGSKA (reference sequence). V shed 3 bases and J 3 bases; nucleotides not matched to a gene: 2. The CDR3 is 14 residues long. The CDR3 reads CSARGLAGHYEQYF. CDR3 sequence (DNA): TGCAGTGCTAGGGGACTAGCGGGACACTACGAGCAGTACTTC.

J is TRBJ2-1 and V is TRBV20-1, with 8 bases identical to TRBD2. Germline V CDR1 and CDR2: DFQATT, SNEGSKA (reference sequence). The V gene end was trimmed by 2 bases and the J gene end by 2 bases; junction bases not matched to a gene: 8. The CDR3 is 16 residues long. CDR3: CSARPPTSGTYNEQFF. DNA of the CDR3: TGCAGTGCTAGACCCCCAACTAGCGGAACCTACAATGAGCAGTTCTTC.

This clonotype occurred once. One junction end does not reproduce the germline sequence, and a read error may be involved. V usage is TRBV6-2 or TRBV6-3 and J usage is TRBJ2-5; no clear D gene. Germline-derived CDR1 and CDR2 are MNHEY and SVGEGT. The length of the CDR3 is 11 residues. CDR3 nucleotides: TGTGCCAGCAGTTACTTCGAGACCGAGTACTTC. This translates into CASSYFETEYF.

This clonotype was picked up a small number of times. This chain uses TRBV28 with TRBJ1-2; possibly TRBD1 for D (5 bases). The CDR3 loop spans 13 amino acids. Germline CDR1 and CDR2: MDHEN and SYDVKM. Trimming shortened V by 5 bases and J by 3 bases, and 10 bases separated the two germline ends. As DNA, the CDR3 is TGTGCCAGCAGTAAGACAGTGCACTATGGCTACACCTTC. This gives the protein CASSKTVHYGYTF.

The J gene is TRBJ2-7, the V gene TRBV11-2, with 12 bases identical to TRBD2. Germline loops: CDR1 SGHAT, CDR2 FQNNGV. The length of the CDR3 is 15 residues. Trimming took 4 bases from V and 5 from J; bases not matched to a gene: 6. The CDR3 sequence is CASSSGWTSGNEQYF. DNA for the CDR3: TGTGCCAGCAGCTCGGGATGGACTAGCGGGAACGAGCAGTACTTC.

This rearrangement joins TRBV20-1 to TRBJ1-6, with 7 bases lining up with TRBD1. The length of the CDR3 is 16 residues. With 0 bases clipped from V and 7 bases from J, the junction kept 9 bases outside the gene matches. Germline V gives CDR1 DFQATT, CDR2 SNEGSKA (reference sequence). The CDR3 bases are TGCAGTGCTAGAGATGTGGCAGGGGGTCCGAATTCACCCCTCCACTTT. Translation gives CSARDVAGGPNSPLHF.

This chain links TRBV3-1 with TRBJ2-3; TRBD2 matches at 12 bases. The CDR3 is 18 amino acids. The V segment lost 2 bases and the J segment 1 base; nucleotides outside the gene matches: 7. Germline loops: CDR1 LGHDT, CDR2 YNNKEL (reference sequence). The CDR3 coding sequence is TGTGCCAGCAGCCAACTAGCGGGAGGGCCTGGGGGCACAGATACGCAGTATTTT. Translating gives CASSQLAGGPGGTDTQYF.

In its sample, this clonotype was seen a few times. The rearrangement joins TRBV12-3 or TRBV12-4 to TRBJ1-2; TRBD1 is a possible D gene (6 bases). The CDR3 has 13 residues. The ends were cut back, 4 bases at V and 4 bases at J, with 10 bases in the middle. CDR3 region: CASSSDSVYGYTF. The CDR3, as DNA: TGTGCCAGCAGTTCGGACAGCGTCTATGGCTACACCTTC.

This clonotype has only a few counts. The rearrangement links TRBV7-2 to TRBJ2-3; the D gene is possibly TRBD1 (5 bases). The CDR3 runs to 14 residues. Deletions cut 3 bases from V and 2 bases from J, with 9 bases between. Germline V gives CDR1 SGHTA, CDR2 FQGNSA. For the CDR3, the DNA is TGTGCCAGCAGCTTCGACAGATTCACAGATACGCAGTATTTT. Protein: CASSFDRFTDTQYF.

The table lists this clonotype with a few counts. This rearrangement joins TRBV7-3 to TRBJ2-1, with 8 bases lining up with TRBD2. This CDR3 has 15 amino acids. V shed 4 bases, J shed 1 base, and the junction held 3 bases outside the gene matches. Per the germline V gene, CDR1 is SGHTA and CDR2 is FQGTGA. The CDR3 spells CASSSIAGSYNEQFF. Here the CDR3 DNA reads TGTGCCAGCAGCTCAATAGCGGGATCCTACAATGAGCAGTTCTTC.

Worth noting for this clonotype: At one end, the junction sequence differs from germline, possibly due to a read error. V and J are TRBV12-3 or TRBV12-4 and TRBJ2-2; D is undetermined. The CDR3 spans 15 residues. CDR3 region: CASRARNAKTGELFF. CDR3 coding DNA: TGTGCCAGCAGAGCTCGGAACGCGAAAACCGGGGAGCTGTTTTTT.

This clonotype was seen more than once but under ten times. This chain links TRBV4-3 with TRBJ1-3; D unresolved. Germline values: CDR1 LGHNA, CDR2 YSLEER. V dropped 0 bases and J dropped 4 bases, with 13 bases sitting between them. CDR3 length equals 16 residues. This CDR3 is CASSQDYGSLGNTIYF. CDR3 coding DNA: TGCGCCAGCAGCCAAGATTACGGTTCTCTGGGAAACACCATATATTTT.

Only a few counts were recorded for this clonotype. This rearrangement joins TRBV7-9 to TRBJ2-1, with 7 bases lining up with TRBD2. The CDR3 length is 13 residues. Germline trimming cut 8 bases from V and 7 bases from J; bases unmatched to any gene: 8. Germline CDR1 reads SEHNR; CDR2 reads FQNEAQ (reference sequence). For the CDR3, the DNA is TGTGCCAGCGGTCTTTTGCGGGAGAATGAGCAGTTCTTC. The encoded protein is CASGLLRENEQFF.

This clonotype was found a few times. This chain connects TRBV6-5 to TRBJ2-5; D possibly corresponds to TRBD2 (6 bases). Trimming left V 2 bases short and J 5 bases short, with 12 bases between. Germline values: CDR1 MNHEY, CDR2 SVGAGI. CDR3 size: 14 residues. For the CDR3, the DNA is TGTGCCAGCAGTTACGGCGGGGTGGAGGAGACCCAGTACTTC. It translates to CASSYGGVEETQYF.

A few counts support this clonotype. This chain links TRBV7-8 with TRBJ1-1; D is unresolved. Germline CDR1 SGHVS, CDR2 FQNEAQ. Between the trimmed V and J ends, which lost 5 bases and 1 base, there was a span of 20 bases. The CDR3 sequence is 17 residues long. The CDR3 nucleotides read TGTGCCAGCAGCCAAAGTGGCATCTCTCGGAGGAACACTGAAGCTTTCTTT. Translated: CASSQSGISRRNTEAFF. Variable domain in full (rest from reference TRBV7-8 and TRBJ1-1): GAGVSQSPRYKVAKRGQDVALRCDPISGHVSLFWYQQALGQGPEFLTYFQNEAQLDKSGLPSDRFFAERPEGSVSTLKIQRTQQEDSAVYLCASSQSGISRRNTEAFFGQGTRLTVV.

The V gene is TRBV20-1, the J gene TRBJ2-4; no clear D. The CDR3 length is 15 residues. The germline CDR1 and CDR2 sequences are DFQATT and SNEGSKA (reference sequence). V was shortened by 5 bases and J by 0 bases, with 14 bases between the two germline ends. CDR3 loop: CSAPGRMLAKNIQYF. DNA of the CDR3: TGCAGTGCTCCCGGGCGTATGCTAGCCAAAAACATTCAGTACTTC.

This clonotype has only a few counts. This sequence joins TRBV5-6 and TRBJ2-7, with 7 bases fitting TRBD2. Germline V gene lookup returns CDR1 SGHDT and CDR2 YYEEEE. V lost 4 bases, J lost 0 bases, and 7 bases stayed unmatched. This CDR3 has 15 residues. The chain's CDR3 is CASSPGWTSSYEQYF. The DNA of the CDR3 is TGTGCCAGCAGCCCCGGCTGGACTAGCTCCTACGAGCAGTACTTC.

The chain is built from TRBV20-1 and TRBJ1-5; perhaps TRBD1 as D (6 bases). Germline V CDR1 and CDR2: DFQATT, SNEGSKA (reference sequence). Trimming pared 6 bases from V and 3 bases from J, leaving 18 bases between. This CDR3 spans 15 amino acids. CDR3 amino acids: CSALTRTEDNQPQHF. In nucleotides, the CDR3 is TGCAGTGCCCTAACCCGGACAGAGGACAATCAGCCCCAGCATTTT.

This clonotype was found once. The chain combines TRBV20-1 with TRBJ2-7; D gene unclear. Trimming took 3 bases from V and 3 from J, leaving 12 bases between them. This CDR3 region has 13 residues. Germline-derived CDR1 and CDR2 are DFQATT and SNEGSKA (reference sequence). Here the CDR3 DNA reads TGCAGTGCTAGCGGTGGAGCCCTCTACGAGCAGTACTTC. Its translation: CSASGGALYEQYF.

This clonotype was detected a few times. The chain couples TRBV6-5 to TRBJ2-1, with 11 bases lining up with TRBD2. This CDR3 is built from 17 residues. The V segment lost 0 bases and the J segment 8 bases; nucleotides outside the gene matches: 9. Germline V gives CDR1 MNHEY, CDR2 SVGAGI. The CDR3: CASSYSRGSGRGDEQFF. The CDR3 bases are TGTGCCAGCAGTTACTCAAGGGGTAGCGGGAGGGGAGATGAGCAGTTCTTC.

V gene TRBV12-3 or TRBV12-4 combines with J gene TRBJ1-3; tentative D call: TRBD1 (6 bases). V lost 5 bases, J lost 4 bases, and 9 bases lay in between. This CDR3 has 13 amino acids. DNA of the CDR3: TGTGCCAGCAGTCGGGACACAGGAAACACCATATATTTT. It specifies CASSRDTGNTIYF.

This clonotype was counted a few times. V usage is TRBV7-2 and J usage is TRBJ2-7; 9 bases fit TRBD2. J lost 3 bases, V lost 0 bases, and 6 bases had no gene match. Germline assignment: CDR1 SGHTA and CDR2 FQGNSA. CDR3 length: 16 amino acids. CDR3 protein: CASSLASAGGGYEQYF. CDR3 nucleotide sequence: TGTGCCAGCAGCTTAGCTTCGGCGGGAGGGGGCTACGAGCAGTACTTC. The variable domain in full, completed from reference TRBV7-2 and TRBJ2-7, reads GAGVSQSPSNKVTEKGKDVELRCDPISGHTALYWYRQSLGQGLEFLIYFQGNSAPDKSGLPSDRFSAERTGGSVSTLTIQRTQQEDSAVYLCASSLASAGGGYEQYFGPGTRLTVT.

V usage is TRBV20-1 and J usage is TRBJ2-3; tentatively, D is TRBD1 (6 bases). CDR1 and CDR2 (germline): DFQATT, SNEGSKA (reference sequence). Trimming stripped 6 bases from V and 0 bases from J, with 13 bases between. The CDR3 extends over 14 amino acids. For the CDR3, the DNA is TGCAGTGCCCTCAGGGGTACTAGCACAGATACGCAGTATTTT. This gives the protein CSALRGTSTDTQYF.

The rearrangement links TRBV28 to TRBJ2-4, with a tentative D call TRBD1 (5 bases). Trimming left V 6 bases short and J 2 bases short, with 11 bases between. CDR1 and CDR2 (germline): MDHEN, SYDVKM. The CDR3 length is 14 residues. The CDR3 DNA is TGTGCCAGCAGATCAGGGTCCCCCAAAAACATTCAGTACTTC. Translating it yields CASRSGSPKNIQYF.

This chain uses TRBV29-1 with TRBJ2-5, with D uncertain. The CDR3 spans 11 residues. The germline V gene encodes CDR1 SQVTM and CDR2 ANQGSEA. Trimming pared 6 bases from V and 5 bases from J, leaving 10 bases between. CDR3 DNA: TGCAGCGTGAATAATGAGGAGACCCAGTACTTC. Its translation is CSVNNEETQYF.

As DNA, the CDR3 is TGCGCCAGCAGCTTTGCGCTAGCGGGAGGTGACAATGAGCAGTTCTTC. Translated, it gives CASSFALAGGDNEQFF. The V gene is TRBV5-1, the J gene TRBJ2-1, with 11 nucleotides matching TRBD2. This CDR3 has 16 residues. Germline-derived CDR1 and CDR2 are SGHRS and YFSETQ. After removal of 2 bases from V and 5 bases from J, the junction contained 6 bases not matched to a gene.

This clonotype showed up just a few times. The rearrangement links TRBV3-1 to TRBJ2-7; possibly TRBD1 or TRBD2 for D (5 bases each). Germline V gene sequence: CDR1 LGHDT, CDR2 YNNKEL (reference sequence). Trimming took 4 bases from V and 6 from J, leaving 13 bases between them. The CDR3 consists of 13 residues. CDR3 amino acids: CASSPRMGVEQYF. DNA of the CDR3: TGTGCCAGCAGCCCAAGGATGGGGGTCGAGCAGTACTTC.

This clonotype was seen a few times. The CDR3 sequence: CATSRGPMDGLFF. CDR3 nucleotides: TGTGCCACCAGCAGAGGCCCGATGGACGGGCTGTTTTTT. This sequence joins TRBV15 and TRBJ2-2; D gene unclear. CDR3 size: 13 residues. Looked up from germline, CDR1 is LNHNV and CDR2 is YYDKDF (reference sequence). V was pared by 1 base and J by 13 bases, with 13 bases between.

Only a few counts were recorded for this clonotype. In nucleotides, the CDR3 is TGTGCCAGCGCCGGACAGGAGTCCTACGAGCAGTACTTC. Translating it yields CASAGQESYEQYF. The J gene is TRBJ2-7, the V gene TRBV12-3 or TRBV12-4; TRBD1 agrees at 7 bases. Trimming removed 8 bases from V and 1 base from J; junction bases left unmatched: 5. There are 13 residues in the CDR3.

This clonotype has more than one count but fewer than ten. The chain has TRBV6-2 or TRBV6-3 and TRBJ2-2; D is unresolved. V lost 6 bases and J lost 2, with 16 bases in between. In germline, CDR1 is MNHEY, CDR2 SVGEGT. This CDR3 is 16 amino acids long. CDR3 sequence: CASRPKKELNTGELFF. The CDR3, as DNA: TGTGCCAGCAGGCCCAAAAAGGAGCTAAACACCGGGGAGCTGTTTTTT.